This is a list of T cell receptor beta chains from one sample in a study of chemoradiotherapy in HPV16-positive cancers. Sequencing was performed with immunoSEQ multiplex PCR; in TCRdb, only in-frame clones are kept and a portion is missing. Altogether some 15,000 clones are present, roughly nine tenths being singletons, with the ten largest covering more than 20%. The specimen comprised blood, sampled from a patient who underwent chemoradiotherapy. These receptors came from a human donor with HPV-associated anogenital cancer. Each CDR3 is given with its conserved first and last residue. The D gene is left open where the match is weak. Size tells how often a clone was seen (once, few, many) or the class of an expanded clone, and some rows leave it out.

d_gene: .
abundance: .
j_gene: TRBJ2-7
v_gene: TRBV19
CDR3aa: CASSPGAYEQYF
CDR3nt: TGTGCCAGTTCCCCCGGGGCCTACGAGCAGTACTTC

d_gene: TRBD2
abundance: once
j_gene: TRBJ2-3
v_gene: TRBV29-1
CDR3aa: CSAAERGTLTDTQYF
CDR3nt: TGCAGCGCCGCCGAGCGGGGAACTCTCACGGATACGCAGTATTTT

d_gene: TRBD2
abundance: .
j_gene: TRBJ2-5
v_gene: TRBV9
CDR3aa: CASSVTSGGKETQYF
CDR3nt: TGTGCCAGCAGCGTAACTAGCGGGGGTAAGGAGACCCAGTACTTC

d_gene: TRBD2
abundance: .
j_gene: TRBJ2-7
v_gene: TRBV6-5
CDR3aa: CASSISGGDHEQYF
CDR3nt: TGTGCCAGCAGCATTAGCGGGGGGGACCACGAGCAGTACTTC

d_gene: .
abundance: .
j_gene: TRBJ1-5
v_gene: TRBV2
CDR3aa: CASSESRDQPQHF
CDR3nt: TGTGCCAGCAGTGAAAGCAGGGATCAGCCCCAGCATTTT

d_gene: TRBD2
abundance: .
j_gene: TRBJ2-1
v_gene: TRBV4-3
CDR3aa: CASSQEASGSNEQFF
CDR3nt: TGCGCCAGCAGCCAAGAAGCTAGCGGATCCAATGAGCAGTTCTTC

d_gene: TRBD2
abundance: .
j_gene: TRBJ2-1
v_gene: TRBV4-1
CDR3aa: CASSLLGLASNEQFF
CDR3nt: TGCGCCAGCAGTCTATTGGGACTAGCGTCCAATGAGCAGTTCTTC

d_gene: TRBD2
abundance: .
j_gene: TRBJ2-7
v_gene: TRBV5-6
CDR3aa: CASSFTAGVLYEQYF
CDR3nt: TGTGCCAGCAGCTTTACAGCGGGGGTCTTATACGAGCAGTACTTC

d_gene: TRBD1
abundance: .
j_gene: TRBJ2-5
v_gene: TRBV12-5
CDR3aa: CASGLRQGPRLIGETQYF
CDR3nt: TGTGCTAGTGGTTTGAGACAGGGGCCGAGATTGATAGGAGAGACCCAGTACTTC

d_gene: TRBD2
abundance: .
j_gene: TRBJ2-7
v_gene: TRBV11-2
CDR3aa: CASSLEGRGAYEQYF
CDR3nt: TGTGCCAGCAGCTTAGAGGGCCGGGGGGCCTACGAGCAGTACTTC

d_gene: TRBD2
abundance: once
j_gene: TRBJ2-3
v_gene: TRBV15
CDR3aa: CATSGVRTSREDTQYF
CDR3nt: TGTGCCACCAGCGGGGTAAGGACTAGCCGGGAAGATACGCAGTATTTT

d_gene: .
abundance: .
j_gene: TRBJ2-4
v_gene: TRBV10-3
CDR3aa: CAISDRQGSGVKNIQYF
CDR3nt: TGTGCCATCAGTGACAGGCAAGGAAGTGGGGTCAAAAACATTCAGTACTTC

d_gene: TRBD1
abundance: few
j_gene: TRBJ1-6
v_gene: TRBV5-1
CDR3aa: CASSLVQGENSPLHF
CDR3nt: TGCGCCAGCAGCTTGGTGCAGGGGGAGAATTCACCCCTCCACTTT

d_gene: TRBD1
abundance: .
j_gene: TRBJ1-5
v_gene: TRBV7-9
CDR3aa: CASSPWTGENNQPQHF
CDR3nt: TGTGCCAGCAGCCCATGGACAGGGGAGAATAATCAGCCCCAGCATTTT

d_gene: .
abundance: .
j_gene: TRBJ2-7
v_gene: TRBV27
CDR3aa: CASSSGLGEQYF
CDR3nt: TGTGCCAGCAGTTCCGGACTCGGGGAGCAGTACTTC

d_gene: .
abundance: .
j_gene: TRBJ1-1
v_gene: TRBV18
CDR3aa: CASSVQGPNTEAFF
CDR3nt: TGTGCCAGCTCAGTACAGGGACCGAACACTGAAGCTTTCTTT

d_gene: .
abundance: .
j_gene: TRBJ1-1
v_gene: TRBV6-6
CDR3aa: CASSVQGRVDTEAFF
CDR3nt: TGTGCCAGCAGCGTACAGGGAAGGGTTGACACTGAAGCTTTCTTT

d_gene: .
abundance: .
j_gene: TRBJ2-7
v_gene: TRBV18
CDR3aa: CASSPPWSQGDEQYF
CDR3nt: TGTGCCAGCTCACCACCATGGTCGCAGGGCGACGAGCAGTACTTC

d_gene: .
abundance: once
j_gene: TRBJ2-2
v_gene: TRBV7-2
CDR3aa: CASSLRGLQNTGELFF
CDR3nt: TGTGCCAGCAGCCTAAGGGGACTTCAAAACACCGGGGAGCTGTTTTTT